These 25 T cell receptor beta chains share one sample of origin, sequenced in a study of vaccination and CD4 T cells after COVID-19 (dated by TCRdb to 2022 to 2024). The sample's treatment or condition label, in plain terms: roughly 10-day PBMC culture with coronavirus spike peptide pools or control peptides (ViraFEST assay). The library was built by means of PCR. TCRdb names Illumina iSeq 100 as the instrument used. At the Johns Hopkins FTIC core, DNA from the cultured CD4+ T cells underwent TCR sequencing with the Oncomine TCR Beta short-read assay. TCRdb ran its own pipeline on the public reads, namely fastp trimming at Q25 and MiXCR clone calling, and kept in-frame beta chains. When rows share a CDR3 protein, they turn into one entry using the most common DNA and genes. The sample has 11,000 or so distinct CDR3 sequences on record, 45% to 75% of them singletons. Jointly, the top ten make up approximately 9.4% of the sample.

These receptors' antigens are unknown. Sequences were obtained from CD4+ T cells from blood, cultured in vitro. These TCRs come from a human donor who had recovered from COVID-19.

The chain carries TRBV6-5 and TRBJ2-7; D assignment may be TRBD1 or TRBD2 (5 bases each). This CDR3 has 14 amino acids. V was shortened by 0 bases and J by 5 bases, with 11 bases between the two germline ends. Germline V gives CDR1 MNHEY, CDR2 SVGAGI. The CDR3 region has the DNA TGTGCCAGCAGTTACTCGAGGGGCAGGGACGAGCAGTACTTC. Its translation: CASSYSRGRDEQYF.

The genes are TRBV6-2 or TRBV6-3 and TRBJ2-1; D is possibly TRBD2 (7 bases). From germline, CDR1 is MNHEY and CDR2 SVGEGT. The CDR3 is made up of 15 amino acids. V lost 7 bases to trimming and J lost 6 bases, with 19 bases between them. The CDR3 is CASNTGSGIVNEQFF. The CDR3 bases are TGTGCCAGCAATACAGGGAGCGGGATAGTCAATGAGCAGTTCTTC.

The chain is built from TRBV28 and TRBJ1-1; D not resolved. This CDR3 has 14 residues. Trimming removed 2 bases at V and 0 bases at J, with 7 bases between. Germline-derived CDR1 and CDR2 are MDHEN and SYDVKM. The DNA of the CDR3 is TGTGCCAGCAGTTTACCCGACATGAACACTGAAGCTTTCTTT. Translation gives CASSLPDMNTEAFF.

The chain combines TRBV19 with TRBJ1-1; TRBD1 matches 10 bases. The V gene's germline CDR1 is LNHDA and CDR2 SQIVND (reference sequence). This CDR3 spans 16 amino acids. V dropped 4 bases and J dropped 1; count of bases not matched to a gene: 6. CDR3 sequence (DNA): TGTGCCAGTAGTAGCTGGACAGGGGGTTGGAACACTGAAGCTTTCTTT. Protein product: CASSSWTGGWNTEAFF. The variable domain in full, with the rest retrieved from reference TRBV19 and TRBJ1-1, is DGGITQSPKYLFRKEGQNVTLSCEQNLNHDAMYWYRQDPGQGLRLIYYSQIVNDFQKGDIAEGYSVSREKKESFPLTVTSAQKNPTAFYLCASSSWTGGWNTEAFFGQGTRLTVV.

This chain joins TRBV19 and TRBJ2-6, with unresolved D. Germline V gene sequence: CDR1 LNHDA, CDR2 SQIVND (reference sequence). This CDR3 region has 14 residues. V gave up 6 bases and J gave up 0 bases, with 6 bases separating them. CDR3 loop: CASRTDSGANVLTF. CDR3 coding DNA: TGTGCCAGTAGGACGGACTCTGGGGCCAACGTCCTGACTTTC.

The rearrangement joins TRBV20-1 to TRBJ2-3; 9 nucleotides agree with TRBD2. The CDR3 extends over 14 amino acids. Trimming cost V 6 bases and J 5 bases; bases outside gene matches: 9. Germline V gene lookup returns CDR1 DFQATT and CDR2 SNEGSKA (reference sequence). The CDR3, as DNA: TGCAGTGCCAGGGGACTAGCCAGTAAAGATACGCAGTATTTT. Its protein is CSARGLASKDTQYF.

This clonotype was seen a handful of times. The chain links TRBV20-1 to TRBJ2-3; 9 nucleotides line up with TRBD2. V shed 1 base, J shed 2 bases, and the junction held 10 bases outside the gene matches. The CDR3 is made up of 17 amino acids. The germline V gene encodes CDR1 DFQATT and CDR2 SNEGSKA (reference sequence). This CDR3 reads CSARASWLAGNTDTQYF. CDR3 DNA sequence: TGCAGTGCTAGAGCCTCGTGGCTAGCGGGAAACACAGATACGCAGTATTTT.

The rearrangement uses TRBV2 and TRBJ2-5, with 11 bases that match TRBD2. Trimming at V came to 6 bases and at J to 1 base, leaving 7 bases not matched to a gene. CDR3 length: 16 residues. The germline V gene has CDR1 SNHLY and CDR2 FYNNEI. CDR3 nucleotides: TGTGCCAGCAGCCCTAAGACTAGCGGGGCCCAAGAGACCCAGTACTTC. It translates to CASSPKTSGAQETQYF.

Only a few counts were recorded for this clonotype. This sequence joins TRBV20-1 and TRBJ1-5; TRBD1 matches 7 bases. V gave up 7 bases and J gave up 3 bases; unmatched junction bases: 12. The CDR3 sequence is 15 residues long. CDR1 and CDR2 (germline): DFQATT, SNEGSKA (reference sequence). The chain's CDR3 is CSVKEPTGLNQPQHF. In nucleotides, the CDR3 is TGCAGTGTTAAAGAGCCGACAGGGCTCAATCAGCCCCAGCATTTT.

In its sample, this clonotype was seen a few times. The chain links TRBV7-8 to TRBJ1-2; TRBD1 agrees at 9 bases. Germline assignment: CDR1 SGHVS and CDR2 FQNEAQ. The length of the CDR3 is 15 residues. V gave up 3 bases and J gave up 7 bases; unmatched junction bases: 9. The CDR3 reads CASSFTGQGYGGYTF. CDR3 in DNA: TGTGCCAGCAGCTTCACGGGACAGGGTTACGGTGGCTACACCTTC.

V and J are TRBV7-2 and TRBJ2-5; a weak D match, TRBD2 (7 bases). CDR3 size: 14 residues. V dropped 5 bases and J dropped 7 bases, with 17 bases sitting between them. The germline V gene encodes CDR1 SGHTA and CDR2 FQGNSA. CDR3 nucleotide sequence: TGTGCCAGCAGCATTCAGGGGACGGGAGGGACCCAGTACTTC. Translated, it gives CASSIQGTGGTQYF.

The J gene is TRBJ2-5, the V gene TRBV6-2 or TRBV6-3, with D perhaps TRBD2 (6 bases). Trimming stripped 3 bases from V and 5 bases from J, with 16 bases between. The germline V gene has CDR1 MNHEY and CDR2 SVGEGT. The CDR3 has 15 amino acids. The CDR3 loop is CASSYTRERRETQYF. DNA for the CDR3: TGTGCCAGCAGTTATACCCGGGAGAGGCGGGAGACCCAGTACTTC.

The rearrangement joins TRBV20-1 to TRBJ2-5, with D perhaps being TRBD1 or TRBD2 (5 bases each). Trimming removed 0 bases from V and 4 bases from J, with 21 bases in between. Germline CDR1 is DFQATT and CDR2 is SNEGSKA (reference sequence). This CDR3 contains 17 residues. CDR3 bases: TGCAGTGCTAGAGATTCATGGGTCCAGGGAGAGCGAGAGACCCAGTACTTC. It codes for CSARDSWVQGERETQYF.

The J gene is TRBJ1-5, the V gene TRBV20-1; TRBD1 agrees at 10 bases. The J segment lost 2 bases and the V segment lost 5 bases, leaving 6 bases of the junction unmatched. From germline, CDR1 is DFQATT and CDR2 SNEGSKA (reference sequence). This CDR3 has 15 residues. The CDR3 is CSADRGTGGNQPQHF. The CDR3 DNA sequence: TGCAGTGCTGATCGCGGGACAGGGGGCAATCAGCCCCAGCATTTT.

This chain connects TRBV20-1 to TRBJ2-1; TRBD2 matches 13 bases. CDR1 is DFQATT and CDR2 is SNEGSKA in the germline V gene (reference sequence). The CDR3 loop spans 16 amino acids. V trimming: 4 bases; J trimming: 2 bases; junction bases outside the gene matches: 5. As DNA, the CDR3 is TGCAGTGCTATCCCGGGACTAGCGGGGACCTACAATGAGCAGTTCTTC. Its protein product is CSAIPGLAGTYNEQFF.

The chain joins TRBV5-8 to TRBJ1-6; D is ambiguous. V lost 1 base and J 7 bases, leaving 12 bases between the germline ends. Germline CDR1 is SGHTS and CDR2 is YDEGEE. This CDR3 has 15 residues. This CDR3 reads CASSLQRGPNSPLHF. DNA of the CDR3: TGTGCCAGCAGCTTGCAGCGGGGTCCAAATTCACCCCTCCACTTT.

The chain combines TRBV7-8 with TRBJ2-2; D remains ambiguous. Per the germline V gene, CDR1 is SGHVS and CDR2 is FQNEAQ. The CDR3 is 14 residues long. V was trimmed by 3 bases and J by 3 bases, leaving 8 bases between them. The CDR3 spells CASSFVPYTGELFF. The CDR3 coding sequence is TGTGCCAGCAGCTTTGTACCCTACACCGGGGAGCTGTTTTTT.

This chain connects TRBV2 to TRBJ2-1; TRBD2 matches at 10 bases. The CDR3 runs to 17 residues. Trimming cost V 6 bases and J 3 bases; bases outside gene matches: 11. Germline CDR1 reads SNHLY; CDR2 reads FYNNEI. CDR3 nucleotides: TGTGCCAGCAGGGGGAAGGCGTTAGCGGGGGGCTACAATGAGCAGTTCTTC. Residues: CASRGKALAGGYNEQFF.

The chain employs TRBV20-1 and TRBJ1-2, with D perhaps matching TRBD1 (5 bases). This CDR3 is 13 amino acids long. CDR1 and CDR2 from the germline V gene are DFQATT and SNEGSKA (reference sequence). V was trimmed by 1 base and J by 8 bases, leaving 14 bases between them. CDR3: CSARGASGSGYTF. In DNA, the CDR3 is TGCAGTGCTAGAGGGGCCTCAGGGTCGGGCTACACCTTC.

The table lists this clonotype with a few counts. The rearrangement joins TRBV7-2 to TRBJ2-7; TRBD2 agrees at 10 bases. Germline V gives CDR1 SGHTA, CDR2 FQGNSA. J gave up 5 bases and V 4 bases, and 8 bases lay outside the gene matches. This CDR3 has 15 residues. For the CDR3, the DNA is TGTGCCAGCAGCTCACCTCAGCGGGAGGGGGACGAGCAGTACTTC. The encoded protein is CASSSPQREGDEQYF.

The chain combines TRBV20-1 with TRBJ2-6; unclear D gene. In germline, CDR1 is DFQATT, CDR2 SNEGSKA (reference sequence). The CDR3 is made up of 15 amino acids. Trimming took off 3 bases at V and 0 bases at J, with 9 bases between the two ends. In DNA form, the CDR3 reads TGCAGTGCTAGCAACCCGAGCTCTGGGGCCAACGTCCTGACTTTC. Amino acids: CSASNPSSGANVLTF.

This clonotype was counted between two and nine times. CDR3 loop: CASCTGNTDTQYF. Written as DNA, the CDR3 is TGTGCCAGCTGCACGGGAAACACAGATACGCAGTATTTT. The rearrangement joins TRBV6-1 to TRBJ2-3; D possibly corresponds to TRBD2 (5 bases). V gave up 8 bases and J gave up 2 bases, with 11 bases separating them. Germline V gives CDR1 MNHNS, CDR2 SASEGT. The CDR3 runs to 13 residues.

This chain connects TRBV20-1 to TRBJ2-3, with TRBD2 matching 9 bases. CDR3 length equals 14 residues. Germline values: CDR1 DFQATT, CDR2 SNEGSKA (reference sequence). After removal of 3 bases from V and 10 bases from J, the junction contained 11 bases not matched to a gene. The CDR3 loop reads CSARLAGAARSQYF. CDR3 DNA sequence: TGCAGTGCTAGGTTAGCGGGGGCCGCGAGGTCGCAGTATTTT.

The chain couples TRBV28 to TRBJ2-5; 8 bases agree with TRBD2. V dropped 5 bases and J dropped 5; count of bases not matched to a gene: 7. CDR1 is MDHEN and CDR2 is SYDVKM in the germline V gene. This CDR3 is 14 amino acids long. CDR3 sequence (DNA): TGTGCCAGCAGTACCCCGGGACTAGACGAGACCCAGTACTTC. It codes for CASSTPGLDETQYF.

DNA for the CDR3: TGTGCCAGCAGCGCCACGCCCGGTGGGATGAACACTGAAGCTTTCTTT. Translation gives CASSATPGGMNTEAFF. The chain combines TRBV11-2 with TRBJ1-1; no reliable D call. This CDR3 has 16 residues. V dropped 5 bases and J dropped 0 bases, with 16 bases sitting between them. Germline CDR1 is SGHAT and CDR2 is FQNNGV.